The 5 T cell receptor beta chains presented below share a single source sample, sequenced in a study of monozygotic twins with cystic fibrosis. TCRdb keeps only in-frame clones here, not all; method: immunoSEQ multiplex PCR. The data contain approximately 24,000 clones, around 96% of them singletons. Sequences were obtained from blood. The origin of the receptors is a girl aged 2-15 years with cystic fibrosis.

The chain combines TRBV21-1 with TRBJ1-1. TRBV21-1 is shown as a pseudogene. This CDR3 has 14 residues. In DNA form, the CDR3 reads TGTGCCAGCAGCAAAGCGCTCTGGGGCACTGAAGCTTTCTTT. Protein: CASSKALWGTEAFF.

The CDR3 sequence: CASSLARQETQYF. CDR3 sequence (DNA): TGTGCCAGCAGCTTAGCGCGCCAAGAGACCCAGTACTTC. The V gene is TRBV7-2, the J gene TRBJ2-5, with unresolved D. Germline CDR1 SGHTA, CDR2 FQGNSA. The CDR3 totals 13 residues. V shed 0 bases and J shed 1 base, with 3 bases lying between them.

This sequence joins TRBV10-3 and TRBJ2-1; 10 bases fit TRBD2. Germline trimming cut 6 bases from V and 7 bases from J; bases unmatched to any gene: 9. CDR1 is ENHRY and CDR2 is SYGVKD in the germline V gene. The CDR3 is 15 residues long. CDR3 nucleotide sequence: TGTGCCATCAGGGGCCTTAGCGGGAGGAATAATGAGCAGTTCTTC. Translating it yields CAIRGLSGRNNEQFF.

This chain uses TRBV7-8 with TRBJ2-5; D call uncertain. Trimming removed 1 base from V and 2 bases from J, with 8 bases in between. Germline CDR1 SGHVS, CDR2 FQNEAQ. This CDR3 has 14 residues. CDR3 in amino acids: CASSLDSAQETQYF. The CDR3 DNA reads as TGTGCCAGCAGCTTAGATTCGGCTCAAGAGACCCAGTACTTC.

The rearrangement joins TRBV10-1 to TRBJ2-5, with 7 positions matching TRBD2. This CDR3 is 13 amino acids long. CDR1 is WNHNN and CDR2 is SYGVQD in the germline V gene (reference sequence). V trimming: 10 bases; J trimming: 4 bases; junction bases outside the gene matches: 9. The chain's CDR3 is CATQRELGETQYF. CDR3 nucleotides: TGCGCCACCCAGCGGGAATTGGGAGAGACCCAGTACTTC.